These 2 T cell receptor beta chains were sequenced from one sample in a study of CXCR3-negative and CXCR3-positive naive CD8 T cells. It was by 5' RACE with UMI labels that the TRB cDNA libraries were prepared. Reanalyzing the 5' RACE reads, TCRdb keeps one entry per CDR3 protein, without DNA. The listing records about 130,000 distinct CDR3 sequences. Sequenced: naive CXCR3- CD8+ T cells from blood. As for subset: CD45RO-CCR7+CD27+CD95- naive CD8+ T cells lacking CXCR3 (TNR3-). The receptors stem from a human donor in good health. Some clones in this sample may be carry-over from other donors' samples.

The CDR3 region is CASSYATDTQYF. The J gene is TRBJ2-3, the V gene TRBV6-6. Per germline, CDR1 MNHNY and CDR2 SVGAGI (reference sequence). The CDR3 is 12 amino acids.

The chain is built from TRBV7-9 and TRBJ2-1; TCRdb's D call, TRBD1, is unchecked because there is no DNA. Germline CDR1 and CDR2: SEHNR and FQNEAQ (reference sequence). The CDR3 runs 14 residues. CDR3 region: CASSWDSSTSQQFF.